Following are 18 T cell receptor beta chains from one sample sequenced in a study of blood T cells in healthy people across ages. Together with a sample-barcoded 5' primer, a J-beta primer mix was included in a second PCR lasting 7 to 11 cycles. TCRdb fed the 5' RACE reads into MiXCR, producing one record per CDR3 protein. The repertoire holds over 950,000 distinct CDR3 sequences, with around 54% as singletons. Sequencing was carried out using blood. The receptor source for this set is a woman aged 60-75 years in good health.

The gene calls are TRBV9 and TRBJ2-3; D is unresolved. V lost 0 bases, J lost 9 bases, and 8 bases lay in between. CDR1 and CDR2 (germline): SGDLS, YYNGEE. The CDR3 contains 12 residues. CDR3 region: CASSVDGRTQYF. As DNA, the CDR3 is TGTGCCAGCAGCGTAGATGGAAGGACGCAGTATTTT.

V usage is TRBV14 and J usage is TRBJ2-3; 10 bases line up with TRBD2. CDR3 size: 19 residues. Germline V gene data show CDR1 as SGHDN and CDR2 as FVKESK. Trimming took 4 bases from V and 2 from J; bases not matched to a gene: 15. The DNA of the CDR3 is TGTGCCAGCAGCCCCTACCCAACGACTAGCGGGCGATACACAGATACGCAGTATTTT. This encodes CASSPYPTTSGRYTDTQYF.

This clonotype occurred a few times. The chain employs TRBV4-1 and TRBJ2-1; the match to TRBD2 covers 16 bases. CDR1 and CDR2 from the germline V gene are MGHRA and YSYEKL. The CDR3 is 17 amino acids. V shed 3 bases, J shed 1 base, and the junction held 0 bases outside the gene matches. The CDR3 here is CASSQGLAGGSYNEQFF. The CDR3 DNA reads TGCGCCAGCAGCCAGGGACTAGCGGGAGGGTCCTACAATGAGCAGTTCTTC.

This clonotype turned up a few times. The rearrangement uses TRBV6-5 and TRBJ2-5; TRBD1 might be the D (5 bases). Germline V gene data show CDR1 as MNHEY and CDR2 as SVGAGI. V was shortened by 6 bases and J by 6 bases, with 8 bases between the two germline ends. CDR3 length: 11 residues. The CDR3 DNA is TGTGCCAGCAGGGGGCCGAAGACCCAGTACTTC. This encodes CASRGPKTQYF.

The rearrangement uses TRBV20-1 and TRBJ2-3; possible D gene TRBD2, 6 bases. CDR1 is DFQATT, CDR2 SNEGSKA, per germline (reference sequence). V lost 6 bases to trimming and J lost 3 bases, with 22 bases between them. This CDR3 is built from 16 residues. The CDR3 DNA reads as TGCAGTGCCCCGTCCCGATTTGCGGGAAGGACAGATACGCAGTATTTT. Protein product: CSAPSRFAGRTDTQYF.

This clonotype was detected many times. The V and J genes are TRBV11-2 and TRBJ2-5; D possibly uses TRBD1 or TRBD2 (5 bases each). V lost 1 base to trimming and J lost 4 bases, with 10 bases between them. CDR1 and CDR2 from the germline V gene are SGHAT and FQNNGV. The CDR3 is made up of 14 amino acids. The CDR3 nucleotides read TGTGCCAGCAGCTTAGCGGGGCCGGGAGAGACCCAGTACTTC. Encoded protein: CASSLAGPGETQYF.

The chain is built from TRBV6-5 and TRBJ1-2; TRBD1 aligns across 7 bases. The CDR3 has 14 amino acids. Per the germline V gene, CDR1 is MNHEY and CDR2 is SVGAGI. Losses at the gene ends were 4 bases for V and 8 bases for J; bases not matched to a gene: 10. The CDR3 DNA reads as TGTGCCAGCAGTTCGGACCCGACAGGGAGAGGCTACACCTTC. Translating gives CASSSDPTGRGYTF.

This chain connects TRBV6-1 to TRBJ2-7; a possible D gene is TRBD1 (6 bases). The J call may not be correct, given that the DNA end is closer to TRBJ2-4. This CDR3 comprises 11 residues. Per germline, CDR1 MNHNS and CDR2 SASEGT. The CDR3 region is CASTEGDIQYF. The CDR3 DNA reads TGTGCCAGCACCGAGGGGGACATTCAGTACTTC.

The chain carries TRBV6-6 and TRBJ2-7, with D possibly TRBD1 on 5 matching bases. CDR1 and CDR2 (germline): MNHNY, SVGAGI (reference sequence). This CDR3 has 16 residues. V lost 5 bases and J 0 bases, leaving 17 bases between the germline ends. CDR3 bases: TGTGCCAGCAGTACCCCCGGACAAGTGGGCTCCTACGAGCAGTACTTC. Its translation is CASSTPGQVGSYEQYF.

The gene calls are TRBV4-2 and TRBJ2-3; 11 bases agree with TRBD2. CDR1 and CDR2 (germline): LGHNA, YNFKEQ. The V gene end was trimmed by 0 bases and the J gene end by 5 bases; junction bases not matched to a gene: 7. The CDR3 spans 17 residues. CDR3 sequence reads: CASSQDPGTSGLDTQYF. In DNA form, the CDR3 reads TGTGCCAGCAGCCAAGATCCCGGGACTAGCGGCCTAGATACGCAGTATTTT.

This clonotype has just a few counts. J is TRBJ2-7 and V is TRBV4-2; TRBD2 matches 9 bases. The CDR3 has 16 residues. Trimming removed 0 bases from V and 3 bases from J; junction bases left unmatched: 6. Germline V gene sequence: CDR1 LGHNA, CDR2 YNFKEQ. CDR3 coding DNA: TGTGCCAGCAGCCAAGAGGCGGGAGGGATAATCTACGAGCAGTACTTC. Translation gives CASSQEAGGIIYEQYF.

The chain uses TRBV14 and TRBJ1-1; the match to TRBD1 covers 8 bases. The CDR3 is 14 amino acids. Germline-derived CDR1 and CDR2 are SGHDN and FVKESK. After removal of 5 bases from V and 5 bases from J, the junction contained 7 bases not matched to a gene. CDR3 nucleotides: TGTGCCAGCAGCTCCGGACAGGGATGGACTGAAGCTTTCTTT. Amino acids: CASSSGQGWTEAFF.

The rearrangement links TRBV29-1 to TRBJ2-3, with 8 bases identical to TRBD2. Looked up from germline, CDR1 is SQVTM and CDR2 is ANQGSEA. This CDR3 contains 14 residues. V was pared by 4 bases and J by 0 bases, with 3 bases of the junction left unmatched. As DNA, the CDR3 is TGCAGCGTTGGACTAGCGAGGAGCACAGATACGCAGTATTTT. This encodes CSVGLARSTDTQYF.

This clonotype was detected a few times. In DNA form, the CDR3 reads TGCGCCAGTCACACAGGGGACTACACCGGGGAGCTGTTTTTT. Amino acid sequence: CASHTGDYTGELFF. V usage is TRBV5-1 and J usage is TRBJ2-2; possible D gene TRBD1, 7 bases. The CDR3 contains 14 residues. Trimming removed 8 bases from V and 3 bases from J, with 14 bases in between. Looked up from germline, CDR1 is SGHRS and CDR2 is YFSETQ.

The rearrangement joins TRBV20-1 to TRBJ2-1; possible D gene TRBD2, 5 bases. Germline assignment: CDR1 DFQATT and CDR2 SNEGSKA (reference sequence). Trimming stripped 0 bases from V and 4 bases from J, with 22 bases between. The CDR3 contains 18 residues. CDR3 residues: CSAREAPRLLAVYNEQFF. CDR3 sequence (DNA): TGCAGTGCTAGAGAAGCCCCTAGGCTTCTAGCTGTATACAATGAGCAGTTCTTC.

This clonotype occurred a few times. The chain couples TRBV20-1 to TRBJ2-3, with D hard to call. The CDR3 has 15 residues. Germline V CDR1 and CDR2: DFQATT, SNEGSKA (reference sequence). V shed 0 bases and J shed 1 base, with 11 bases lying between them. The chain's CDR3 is CSARDPFAGTDTQYF. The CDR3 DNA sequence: TGCAGTGCTAGAGATCCGTTCGCGGGCACAGATACGCAGTATTTT.

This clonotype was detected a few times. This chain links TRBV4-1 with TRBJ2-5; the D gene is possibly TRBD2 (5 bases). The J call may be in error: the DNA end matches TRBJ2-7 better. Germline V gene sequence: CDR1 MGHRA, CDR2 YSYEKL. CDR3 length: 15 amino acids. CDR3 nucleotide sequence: TGCGCCAGCAGCCAAGTTAATAGCGTCCCCTACGAGCAGTACTTC. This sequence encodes CASSQVNSVPYEQYF.

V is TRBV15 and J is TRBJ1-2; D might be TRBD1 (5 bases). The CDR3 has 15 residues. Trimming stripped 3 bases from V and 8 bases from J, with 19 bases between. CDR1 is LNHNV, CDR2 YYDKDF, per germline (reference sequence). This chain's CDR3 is CATSRGLGVAFGYTF. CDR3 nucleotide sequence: TGTGCCACCAGCAGGGGCCTGGGGGTCGCTTTCGGCTACACCTTC.